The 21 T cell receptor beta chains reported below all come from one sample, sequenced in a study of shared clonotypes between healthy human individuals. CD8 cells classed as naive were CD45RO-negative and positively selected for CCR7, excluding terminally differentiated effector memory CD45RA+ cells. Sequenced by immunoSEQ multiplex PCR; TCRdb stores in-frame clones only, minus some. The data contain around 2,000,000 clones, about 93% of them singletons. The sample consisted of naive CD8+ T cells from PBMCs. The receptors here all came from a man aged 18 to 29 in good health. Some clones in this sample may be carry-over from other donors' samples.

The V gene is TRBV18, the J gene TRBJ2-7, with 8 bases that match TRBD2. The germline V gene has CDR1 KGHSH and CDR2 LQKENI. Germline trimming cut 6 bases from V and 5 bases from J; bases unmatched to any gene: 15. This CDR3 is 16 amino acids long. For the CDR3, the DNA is TGTGCCAGCTCCCCTTTAAAGAGCGGGAGTGTCAACGAGCAGTACTTC. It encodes CASSPLKSGSVNEQYF.

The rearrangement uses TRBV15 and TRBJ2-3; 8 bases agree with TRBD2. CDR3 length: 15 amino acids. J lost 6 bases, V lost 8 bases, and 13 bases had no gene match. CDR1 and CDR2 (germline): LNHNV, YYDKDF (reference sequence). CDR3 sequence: CATSLRGRSLDTQYF. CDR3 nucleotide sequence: TGTGCCACCTCCTTACGCGGGAGGTCGTTGGATACGCAGTATTTT.

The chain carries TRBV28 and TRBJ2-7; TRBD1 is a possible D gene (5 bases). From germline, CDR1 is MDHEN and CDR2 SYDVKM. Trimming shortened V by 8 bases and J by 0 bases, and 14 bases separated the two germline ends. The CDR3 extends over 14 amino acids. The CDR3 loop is CASHLGHLSYEQYF. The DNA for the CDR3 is TGTGCCAGCCACCTGGGGCACCTCTCCTACGAGCAGTACTTC.

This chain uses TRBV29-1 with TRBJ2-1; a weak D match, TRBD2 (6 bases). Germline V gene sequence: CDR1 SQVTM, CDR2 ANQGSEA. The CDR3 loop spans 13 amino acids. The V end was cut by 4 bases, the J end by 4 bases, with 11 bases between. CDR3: CSVVTSNYNEQFF. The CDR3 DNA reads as TGCAGCGTTGTAACTAGCAATTACAATGAGCAGTTCTTC.

This chain's CDR3 is CASSYTSGSVVGELFF. For the CDR3, the DNA is TGTGCCAGCAGTTACACTAGCGGGAGCGTGGTCGGGGAGCTGTTTTTT. The chain couples TRBV6-5 to TRBJ2-2, with TRBD2 matching over 11 bases. Germline CDR1 MNHEY, CDR2 SVGAGI. This CDR3 comprises 16 residues. V shed 2 bases, J shed 7 bases, and the junction held 6 bases outside the gene matches.

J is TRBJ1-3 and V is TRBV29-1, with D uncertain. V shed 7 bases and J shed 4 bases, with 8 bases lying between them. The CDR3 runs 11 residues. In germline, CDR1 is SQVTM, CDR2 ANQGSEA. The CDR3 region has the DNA TGCAGCGGCCGGGTGGGAAACACCATATATTTT. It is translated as CSGRVGNTIYF.

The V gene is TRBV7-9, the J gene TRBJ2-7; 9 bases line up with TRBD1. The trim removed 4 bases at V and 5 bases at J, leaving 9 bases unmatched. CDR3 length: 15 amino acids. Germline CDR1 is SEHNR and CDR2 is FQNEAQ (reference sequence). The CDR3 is CASSWRTGVADEQYF. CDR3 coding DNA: TGTGCCAGCAGCTGGCGGACAGGGGTGGCCGACGAGCAGTACTTC. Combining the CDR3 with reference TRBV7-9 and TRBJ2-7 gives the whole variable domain DTGVSQNPRHKITKRGQNVTFRCDPISEHNRLYWYRQTLGQGPEFLTYFQNEAQLEKSRLLSDRFSAERPKGSFSTLEIQRTEQGDSAMYLCASSWRTGVADEQYFGPGTRLTVT.

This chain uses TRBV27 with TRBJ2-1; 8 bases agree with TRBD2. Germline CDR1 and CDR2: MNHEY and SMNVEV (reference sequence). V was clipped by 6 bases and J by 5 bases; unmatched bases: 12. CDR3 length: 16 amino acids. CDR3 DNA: TGTGCCAGCAGACGTACAGCGGGGGTTGGAAACAATGAGCAGTTCTTC. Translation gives CASRRTAGVGNNEQFF.

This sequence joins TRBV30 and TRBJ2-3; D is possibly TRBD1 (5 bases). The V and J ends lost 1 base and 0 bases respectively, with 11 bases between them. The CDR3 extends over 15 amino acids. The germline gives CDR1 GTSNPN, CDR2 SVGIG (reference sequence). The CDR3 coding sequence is TGTGCCTGGAGTGAGGGCAGGGCTAGCACAGATACGCAGTATTTT. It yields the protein CAWSEGRASTDTQYF.

CDR3 in amino acids: CASSLDNLQREDDYYNEQFF. In nucleotides, the CDR3 is TGTGCCAGCAGCTTAGATAATTTGCAGCGGGAGGACGATTACTACAATGAGCAGTTCTTC. This chain links TRBV11-2 with TRBJ2-1, with 9 nucleotides matching TRBD2. The CDR3 totals 20 residues. CDR1 SGHAT and CDR2 FQNNGV come from the germline V gene. J lost 3 bases, V lost 0 bases, and 15 bases had no gene match.

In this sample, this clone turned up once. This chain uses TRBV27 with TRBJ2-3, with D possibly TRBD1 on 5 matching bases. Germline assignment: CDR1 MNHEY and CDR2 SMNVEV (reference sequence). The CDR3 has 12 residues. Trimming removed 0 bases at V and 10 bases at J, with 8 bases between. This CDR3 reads CASSLSTAPQYF. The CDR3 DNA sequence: TGTGCCAGCAGTTTATCGACAGCCCCGCAGTATTTT.

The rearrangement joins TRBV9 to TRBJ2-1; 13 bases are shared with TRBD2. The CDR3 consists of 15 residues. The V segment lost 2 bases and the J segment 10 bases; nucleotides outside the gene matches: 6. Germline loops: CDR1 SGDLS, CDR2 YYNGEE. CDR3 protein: CASSVGTSGIWEQFF. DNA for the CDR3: TGTGCCAGCAGCGTGGGGACTAGCGGGATTTGGGAGCAGTTCTTC.

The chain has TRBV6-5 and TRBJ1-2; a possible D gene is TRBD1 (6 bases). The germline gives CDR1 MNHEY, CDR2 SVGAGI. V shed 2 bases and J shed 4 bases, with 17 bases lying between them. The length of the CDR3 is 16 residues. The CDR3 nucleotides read TGTGCCAGCAGTTACCGCGGCGGGGGGCTTGGCTATGGCTACACCTTC. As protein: CASSYRGGGLGYGYTF.

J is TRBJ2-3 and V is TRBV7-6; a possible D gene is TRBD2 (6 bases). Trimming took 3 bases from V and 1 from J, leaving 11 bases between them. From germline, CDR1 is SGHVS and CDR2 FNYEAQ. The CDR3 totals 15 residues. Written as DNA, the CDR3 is TGTGCCAGCAGCTTCTGGCGGGGCCGCACAGATACGCAGTATTTT. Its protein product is CASSFWRGRTDTQYF.

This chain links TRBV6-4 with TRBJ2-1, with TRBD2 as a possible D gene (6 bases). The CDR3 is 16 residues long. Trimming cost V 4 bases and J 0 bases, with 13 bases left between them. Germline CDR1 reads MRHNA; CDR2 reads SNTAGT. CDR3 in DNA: TGTGCCAGCAGTGTCAGCGGGCTCAGCTCCTACAATGAGCAGTTCTTC. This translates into CASSVSGLSSYNEQFF.

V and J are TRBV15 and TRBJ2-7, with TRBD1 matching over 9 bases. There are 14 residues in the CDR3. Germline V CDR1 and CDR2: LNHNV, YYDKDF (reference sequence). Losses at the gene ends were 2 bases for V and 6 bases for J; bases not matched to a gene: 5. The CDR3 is CATSRTGTGSEQYF. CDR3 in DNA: TGTGCCACCAGCAGAACCGGGACAGGGTCCGAGCAGTACTTC.

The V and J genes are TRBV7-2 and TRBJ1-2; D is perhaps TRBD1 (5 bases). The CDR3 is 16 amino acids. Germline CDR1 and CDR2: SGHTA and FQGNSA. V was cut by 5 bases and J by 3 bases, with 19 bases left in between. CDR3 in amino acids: CASSPVGGGYHYGYTF. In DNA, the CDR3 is TGTGCCAGCAGCCCCGTCGGGGGGGGGTACCACTATGGCTACACCTTC.

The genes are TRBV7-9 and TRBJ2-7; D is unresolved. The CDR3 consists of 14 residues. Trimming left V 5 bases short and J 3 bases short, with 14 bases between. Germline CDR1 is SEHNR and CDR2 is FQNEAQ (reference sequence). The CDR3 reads CASSPPARSYEQYF. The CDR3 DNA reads TGTGCCAGCAGCCCCCCGGCGAGAAGCTACGAGCAGTACTTC.

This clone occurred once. CDR3 DNA sequence: TGTGCCAGCAGTTTCACAGGTCTACAAGAAAAACTGTTTTTT. The encoded protein is CASSFTGLQEKLFF. The chain employs TRBV28 and TRBJ1-4; TRBD1 is a possible D gene (5 bases). V was shortened by 3 bases and J by 8 bases, with 13 bases between the two germline ends. Per the germline V gene, CDR1 is MDHEN and CDR2 is SYDVKM. This CDR3 is 14 amino acids long.

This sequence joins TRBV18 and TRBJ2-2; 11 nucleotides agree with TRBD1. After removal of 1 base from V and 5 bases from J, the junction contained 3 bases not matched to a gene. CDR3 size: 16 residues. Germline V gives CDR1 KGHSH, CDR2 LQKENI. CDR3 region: CASSPQDRGQTGELFF. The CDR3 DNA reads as TGTGCCAGCTCACCACAGGACAGGGGGCAAACCGGGGAGCTGTTTTTT.

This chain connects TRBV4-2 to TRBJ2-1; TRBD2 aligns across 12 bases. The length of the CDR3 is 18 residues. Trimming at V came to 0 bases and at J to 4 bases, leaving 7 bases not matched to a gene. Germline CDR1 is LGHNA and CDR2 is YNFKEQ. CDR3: CASSQDRLAGGPYNEQFF. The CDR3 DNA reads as TGTGCCAGCAGCCAAGATCGGCTAGCGGGAGGGCCTTACAATGAGCAGTTCTTC.